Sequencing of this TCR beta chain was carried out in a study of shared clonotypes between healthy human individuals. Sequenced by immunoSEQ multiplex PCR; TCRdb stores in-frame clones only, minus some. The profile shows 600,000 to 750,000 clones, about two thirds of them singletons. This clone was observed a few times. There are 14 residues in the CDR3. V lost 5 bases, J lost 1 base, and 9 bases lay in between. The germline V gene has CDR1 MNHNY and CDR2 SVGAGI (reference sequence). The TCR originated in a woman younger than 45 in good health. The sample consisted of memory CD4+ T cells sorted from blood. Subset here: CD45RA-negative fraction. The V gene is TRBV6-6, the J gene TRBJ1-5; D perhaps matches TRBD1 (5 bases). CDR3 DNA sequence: TGTGCCAGCAGTCTAGGACACAGCAATCAGCCCCAGCATTTT. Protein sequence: CASSLGHSNQPQHF.